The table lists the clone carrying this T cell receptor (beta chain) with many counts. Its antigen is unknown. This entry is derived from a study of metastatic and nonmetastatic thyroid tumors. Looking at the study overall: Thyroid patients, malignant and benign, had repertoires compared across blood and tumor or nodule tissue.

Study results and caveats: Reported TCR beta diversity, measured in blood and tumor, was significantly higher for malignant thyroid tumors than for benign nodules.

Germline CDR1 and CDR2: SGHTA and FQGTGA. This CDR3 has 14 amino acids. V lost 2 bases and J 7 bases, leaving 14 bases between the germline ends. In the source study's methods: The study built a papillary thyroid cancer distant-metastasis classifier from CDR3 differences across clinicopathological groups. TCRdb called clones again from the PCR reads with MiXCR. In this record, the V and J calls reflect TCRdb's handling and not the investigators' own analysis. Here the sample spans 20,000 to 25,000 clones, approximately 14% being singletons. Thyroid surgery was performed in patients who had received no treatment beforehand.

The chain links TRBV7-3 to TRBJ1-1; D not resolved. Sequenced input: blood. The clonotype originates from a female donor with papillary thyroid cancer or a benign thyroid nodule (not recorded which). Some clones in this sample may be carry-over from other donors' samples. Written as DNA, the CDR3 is TGTGCCAGCAGCTTATTCTCACCCGGTTATGAAGCTTTCTTT. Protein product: CASSLFSPGYEAFF.